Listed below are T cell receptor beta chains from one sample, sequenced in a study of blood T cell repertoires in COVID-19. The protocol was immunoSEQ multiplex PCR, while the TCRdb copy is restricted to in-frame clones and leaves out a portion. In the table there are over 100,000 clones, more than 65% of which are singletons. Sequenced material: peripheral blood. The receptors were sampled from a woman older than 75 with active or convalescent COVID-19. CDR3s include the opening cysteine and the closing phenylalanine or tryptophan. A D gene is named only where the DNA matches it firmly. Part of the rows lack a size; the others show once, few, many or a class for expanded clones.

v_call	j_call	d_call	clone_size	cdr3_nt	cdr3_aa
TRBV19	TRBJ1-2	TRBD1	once	TGTGCCAGTAGTCCCCGGACAGGGGTTGGATGGAGCGGTGGCTACACCTTC	CASSPRTGVGWSGGYTF
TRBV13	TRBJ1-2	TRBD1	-	TGTGCCAGCAGCTTACAAGACAGGGACTATGGCTACACCTTC	CASSLQDRDYGYTF
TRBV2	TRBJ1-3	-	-	TGTGCCAGCAGCCGTGGGGGGTACCCTGGAAACACCATATATTTT	CASSRGGYPGNTIYF
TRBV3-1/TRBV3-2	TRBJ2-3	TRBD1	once	TGTGCCAGCAGCCGGGACAGGGGATTTTCAGATACGCAGTATTTT	CASSRDRGFSDTQYF
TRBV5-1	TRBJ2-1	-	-	TGCGCCAGCAGACCGAACGCGGGGCCCTACAATGAGCAGTTCTTC	CASRPNAGPYNEQFF
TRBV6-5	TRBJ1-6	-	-	TGTGCCAGCAGGGGGAACAGGGATTATAATTCACCCCTCCACTTT	CASRGNRDYNSPLHF
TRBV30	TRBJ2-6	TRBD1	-	TGTGCCTGGAGTTGGACAGGGAGGACTGGGGCCAACGTCCTGACTTTC	CAWSWTGRTGANVLTF
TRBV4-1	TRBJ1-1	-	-	TGCGCCAGCAGCCAAGTTCTCATCGGGGTCGATGAAGCTTTCTTT	CASSQVLIGVDEAFF
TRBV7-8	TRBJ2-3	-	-	TGTGCCAGCAGCCCGTACACAGATACGCAGTATTTT	CASSPYTDTQYF
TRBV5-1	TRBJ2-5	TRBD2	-	TGCGCCAGCAGCCCGGGACTAGCGGTACAAGAGACCCAGTACTTC	CASSPGLAVQETQYF
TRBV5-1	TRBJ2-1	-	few	TGCGCCAGCAGCCTCTCCACCCAGACCTACAATGAGCAGTTCTTC	CASSLSTQTYNEQFF
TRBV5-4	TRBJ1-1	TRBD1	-	TGTGCCAGCAGCTCTCGGGACAGGGTGATAAACACTGAAGCTTTCTTT	CASSSRDRVINTEAFF
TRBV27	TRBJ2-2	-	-	TGTGCCAGCAGTTTATACCCGAGAACCGGGGAGCTGTTTTTT	CASSLYPRTGELFF
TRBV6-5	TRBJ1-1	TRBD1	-	TGTGCCGTTACAGGGGCCCCCCTCACTGAAGCTTTCTTT	CAVTGAPLTEAFF
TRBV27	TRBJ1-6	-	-	TGTGCCAGCAGTTTCGGGAGCTCCTATAATTCACCCCTCCACTTT	CASSFGSSYNSPLHF
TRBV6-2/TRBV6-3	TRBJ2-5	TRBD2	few	TGTGCCAGCAGTACCCCTGCGGGAGGACAAGAGACCCAGTACTTC	CASSTPAGGQETQYF
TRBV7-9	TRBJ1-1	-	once	TGTGCCAGCAGCTTAGGACAGGAGACTGAAGCTTTCTTT	CASSLGQETEAFF
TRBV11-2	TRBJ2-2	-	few	TGTGCCAGCAGCTTTCTGGGCGACACCGGGGAGCTGTTTTTT	CASSFLGDTGELFF
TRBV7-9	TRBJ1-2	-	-	TGTGCCAGCAGCCCGCGGGGTTACTATGGCTACACCTTC	CASSPRGYYGYTF
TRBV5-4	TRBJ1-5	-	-	TGTGCCAGCAGCTTCGGTGGTAGCAATCAGCCCCAGCATTTT	CASSFGGSNQPQHF
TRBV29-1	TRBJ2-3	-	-	TGCAGCGTCAGATTTTCTAGGACTAGCACAGATACGCAGTATTTT	CSVRFSRTSTDTQYF
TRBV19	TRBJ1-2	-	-	TGTGCCAGTACCCCCGGCGGTGCCAGGGAGGGTCAGGGCTACACCTTC	CASTPGGAREGQGYTF
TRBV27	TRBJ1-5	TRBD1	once	TGTGCCAGCAGTCCCTCTCAACAGGGGAATCAGCCCCAGCATTTT	CASSPSQQGNQPQHF
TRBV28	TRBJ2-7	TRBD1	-	TGTGCCAGCAGTTCCCCGGGACAGAGCTACGAGCAGTACTTC	CASSSPGQSYEQYF
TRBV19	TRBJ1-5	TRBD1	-	TGTGCCAGTAGTACCGCCAGGGGGCTAAGTTTTAGCAATCAGCCCCAGCATTTT	CASSTARGLSFSNQPQHF
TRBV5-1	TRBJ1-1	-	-	TGCGCCAGCAGCACAGAATTAACAGGGAACACTGAAGCTTTCTTT	CASSTELTGNTEAFF
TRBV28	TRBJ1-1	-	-	TGTGCCAGCAGTTTATTAGACAGAGGCTACACTGAAGCTTTCTTT	CASSLLDRGYTEAFF
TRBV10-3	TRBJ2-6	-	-	TGTGCCATCAGTGAGTCGGAGGGGGCAATTTCCGGGGCCAACGTCCTGACTTTC	CAISESEGAISGANVLTF
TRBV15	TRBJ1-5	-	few	TGTGCCACCAGCAGAGGAGGGTCGCGGGGCAATCAGCCCCAGCATTTT	CATSRGGSRGNQPQHF
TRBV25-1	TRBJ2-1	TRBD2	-	TGTGCCAGCAGTGAAGCTTCCGGGACTAGCGGTTACAATGAGCAGTTCTTC	CASSEASGTSGYNEQFF
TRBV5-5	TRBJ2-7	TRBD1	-	TGTGCCAGCAGCAGAACAGGGGGCTGGGACTCCTACGAGCAGTACTTC	CASSRTGGWDSYEQYF
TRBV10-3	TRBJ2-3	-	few	TGTGCCAGCACGACCCCCTGGGCCGCTAGCACAGATACGCAGTATTTT	CASTTPWAASTDTQYF
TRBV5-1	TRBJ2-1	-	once	TGCGCCAGCAGCGGGGGGGTACGGGACAGGAACCACAATGAGCAGTTCTTC	CASSGGVRDRNHNEQFF
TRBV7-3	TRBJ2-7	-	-	TGTGCCAGCAGCTTAACCGTCAGCTCCTACGAGCAGTACTTC	CASSLTVSSYEQYF
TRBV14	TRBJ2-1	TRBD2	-	TGTGCCAGCAGTGTGACTAGCGGGAGCGTTAATGAGCAGTTCTTC	CASSVTSGSVNEQFF
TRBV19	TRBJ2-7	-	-	TGTGCCAGTGGTCGAGAGCGAGGCTACCAGCAGTACTTC	CASGRERGYQQYF
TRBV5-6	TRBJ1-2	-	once	TGTGCCAGCAGCCATAATTCACGGGGTTTTGGCTACACCTTC	CASSHNSRGFGYTF
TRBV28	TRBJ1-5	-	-	TGTGCCAGCAGTGACAGGCCTTCGTATCAGCCCCAGCATTTT	CASSDRPSYQPQHF
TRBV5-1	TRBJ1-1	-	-	TGCGCCAGCAGCCCAGGGAATCTGAACACTGAAGCTTTCTTT	CASSPGNLNTEAFF
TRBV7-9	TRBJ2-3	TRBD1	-	TGTGCCCAGGGGGAAGATACGCAGTATTTT	CAQGEDTQYF
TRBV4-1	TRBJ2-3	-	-	TGCGCCAGCAGCCAAGTTGCTCCTAGCCGAAGCACAGATACGCAGTATTTT	CASSQVAPSRSTDTQYF